This T cell receptor (beta chain) was identified during a study of beta chain features in type 1 diabetes. Notes on the study in general: Shortening of TCRB CDR3s, moderate but significant, appeared in all four CD4+ subsets of Type 1 diabetes patients.

Since all of the isolated RNA was reverse transcribed, expressed TCRB transcripts were what got sequenced. Method: immunoSEQ multiplex PCR; TCRdb's copy keeps in-frame clones and lacks some. The sample records some 280,000 clones, approximately 14% being singletons. With respect to this clone: The antigen is not known.

Germline values: CDR1 SNHLY, CDR2 FYNNEI. The CDR3 extends over 14 amino acids. The V and J ends lost 6 bases and 3 bases, in that order; junction bases with no gene match: 5. Sorted populations were all over 98% pure. What was sequenced was naive CD4+ T cells from blood. The chain recombines TRBV2 with TRBJ1-5; 7 positions match TRBD1. This sequence was found in a man aged 30-40 years with type 1 diabetes. The CDR3 sequence is CASRDGTVNQPQHF. The CDR3 DNA reads TGTGCCAGCAGAGATGGGACAGTCAATCAGCCCCAGCATTTT.